This T cell receptor (beta chain) was identified during a study of T cell repertoires in cytomegalovirus infection. The wider study: The authors relied on CMV epitopes, both recently identified HLA-C-restricted and well-studied HLA-B-restricted. CMV infection and matching HLA type were both indicated by public TCR beta signatures. Findings and caveats of the study: The ex vivo response was dominated by HLA-C-restricted CMV-specific TCR beta clonotypes.

TCRdb reprocessed the reads via MiXCR and lists one record per CDR3 protein. This table has 80,000 or so distinct CDR3 sequences, roughly 39% appearing once. CDR1 MNHEY and CDR2 SMNVEV come from the germline V gene (reference sequence). The CDR3 covers 12 residues. V shed 5 bases and J 9 bases; nucleotides not matched to a gene: 4. This clonotype was observed a handful of times. The antigen is undetermined. The clonotype originates from a human donor in good health (CMV status not recorded). Some clones in this sample may be carry-over from other donors' samples. The sample in question was CD8+ T cells from cultured PBMCs, obtained from culture after CMV antigen stimulation. The gene calls are TRBV27 and TRBJ2-1; TRBD2 agrees at 7 bases. CDR3 region: CASSHPGGEQFF. In DNA form, the CDR3 reads TGTGCCAGCAGTCACCCGGGGGGTGAGCAGTTCTTC.